The rows below give T cell receptor beta chains drawn from one sample of a study of early T cells in non-severe SARS-CoV-2 infection. TCRdb re-analysed the 5' RACE reads in MiXCR, keeping a single row per CDR3 protein. The sample shows tens of thousands of distinct CDR3 sequences, 14% of them seen only once. The sample was whole blood, taken at baseline. The source of these receptors is an adult who was a healthcare worker with PCR-confirmed SARS-CoV-2 infection or an uninfected control (not recorded which). Each CDR3 is given with its conserved first and last residue. The D gene is left open where the match is weak. Expanded clones are given a class, and other clones once, few, many or no size at all.

>TRBJ2-7|TRBD1|NA|TRBV5-5
CASSLAGGHEPGGYF
TGTGCCAGCAGCTTGGCAGGGGGACATGAACCTGGTGGGTACTTC
>TRBJ1-1|NA|few|TRBV12-3/TRBV12-4
CASSFSAATEAFF
TGTGCCAGCAGTTTTTCCGCGGCAACTGAAGCTTTCTTT
>TRBJ2-3|NA|few|TRBV28
CASSSREGTDTQYF
TGTGCCAGCAGTTCCCGGGAAGGCACAGATACGCAGTATTTT
>TRBJ2-7|TRBD1|few|TRBV7-2
CASSSHPGQGDSYEQYF
TGTGCCAGCAGTTCGCACCCGGGACAGGGTGACTCCTACGAGCAGTACTTC
>TRBJ2-7|NA|few|TRBV18
CASSPRRDSYEQYF
TGTGCCAGCTCACCGAGACGAGATTCCTACGAGCAGTACTTC
>TRBJ2-1|NA|NA|TRBV29-1
CSVVWDVNEQFF
TGCAGCGTTGTTTGGGATGTCAATGAGCAGTTCTTC
>TRBJ2-1|NA|few|TRBV24-1
CATSDLPLPPDEQFF
TGTGCCACCAGTGATTTGCCGCTTCCTCCGGATGAGCAGTTCTTC
>TRBJ2-5|NA|NA|TRBV10-3
CATTSRDPERDTQYF
TGTGCCACCACTTCTCGGGATCCCGAGAGGGATACCCAGTACTTC
>TRBJ2-3|NA|few|TRBV9
CASSVTTDTQYF
TGTGCCAGCAGCGTAACGACAGATACGCAGTATTTT
>TRBJ2-7|TRBD2|NA|TRBV20-1
CSADNRGTSGYEQYF
TGCAGTGCAGATAACCGCGGGACTAGTGGCTACGAGCAGTACTTC
>TRBJ1-5|NA|NA|TRBV18
CASSPGSDQPQHF
TGTGCCAGCTCACCAGGAAGCGATCAGCCCCAGCATTTT